The 30 T cell receptor beta chains below all came from one sample that was sequenced in a study of T-cell reconstitution after alpha-beta-depleted transplantation in children. Researchers prepared the TCRbeta library using unique molecular identifiers, the study reports. MiXCR, run by TCRdb on the PCR reads, gives a single entry per CDR3 protein. This sample has fewer than 150,000 distinct CDR3 sequences; roughly 9.7% occur once, and the top ten carry around 24%. This sample comprised PBMCs, mostly from graft donor cells, obtained 180 days after TCRalphabeta/CD19-depleted stem cell transplant. The receptor set was obtained from a girl under three years old who had a stem cell transplant for combined immunodeficiency, so the T cells may come from the graft donor.

V gene TRBV12-3 or TRBV12-4 combines with J gene TRBJ1-6, with D uncertain. The V and J ends lost 2 bases and 1 base respectively, with 6 bases between them. The CDR3 extends over 15 amino acids. CDR3 nucleotide sequence: TGTGCCAGCAGTTTAATGGGTTCCTATAATTCACCCCTCCACTTT. This gives the protein CASSLMGSYNSPLHF.

This clonotype was detected a few times. The gene calls are TRBV28 and TRBJ1-2; TRBD1 agrees at 7 bases. The CDR3 contains 12 residues. In germline, CDR1 is MDHEN, CDR2 SYDVKM. After removal of 3 bases from V and 9 bases from J, the junction contained 4 bases not matched to a gene. The CDR3: CASSLGQRRYTF. For the CDR3, the DNA is TGTGCCAGCAGTTTGGGACAGAGGCGCTACACCTTC.

This clonotype has only a few counts. The chain couples TRBV20-1 to TRBJ2-6; D is unresolved. CDR3 length equals 18 residues. The V end was cut by 0 bases, the J end by 0 bases, with 15 bases between. Germline CDR1 DFQATT, CDR2 SNEGSKA (reference sequence). CDR3 sequence (DNA): TGCAGTGCTAGAGATATGGCGACCTCGAGCTCTGGGGCCAACGTCCTGACTTTC. Amino acid sequence: CSARDMATSSSGANVLTF.

This clonotype was observed a handful of times. The chain has TRBV20-1 and TRBJ1-1; D unclear. Germline CDR1 and CDR2: DFQATT and SNEGSKA (reference sequence). V lost 6 bases and J 2 bases, leaving 7 bases between the germline ends. The CDR3 is 11 residues long. The CDR3 DNA is TGCAGTGCACTGGACAACACTGAAGCTTTCTTT. Residues: CSALDNTEAFF.

The genes are TRBV14 and TRBJ1-1; 8 bases agree with TRBD1. The length of the CDR3 is 14 residues. The V gene's germline CDR1 is SGHDN and CDR2 FVKESK. V lost 2 bases to trimming and J lost 3 bases; unmatched junction nucleotides: 2. CDR3 bases: TGTGCCAGCAGCCAAACGACAGGGGACACTGAAGCTTTCTTT. The encoded protein is CASSQTTGDTEAFF.

This clonotype was detected only a few times. The rearrangement joins TRBV20-1 to TRBJ1-1; D unresolved. V was cut by 1 base and J by 11 bases, with 14 bases left in between. The CDR3 length is 12 residues. Germline V lookup: CDR1 DFQATT, CDR2 SNEGSKA (reference sequence). The CDR3: CSARGETLRAFF. For the CDR3, the DNA is TGCAGTGCTAGAGGGGAGACCCTAAGGGCTTTCTTT.

The table lists this clonotype with a few counts. The chain couples TRBV25-1 to TRBJ1-1; unclear D gene. Trimming removed 0 bases at V and 5 bases at J, with 7 bases between. This CDR3 is 13 amino acids long. Germline V CDR1 and CDR2: MGHDK, SYGVNS. CDR3 loop: CASSEYGSTEAFF. The CDR3 coding sequence is TGTGCCAGCAGTGAATATGGGTCAACTGAAGCTTTCTTT.

This chain uses TRBV7-9 with TRBJ2-1, with D perhaps matching TRBD2 (6 bases). The germline V gene encodes CDR1 SEHNR and CDR2 FQNEAQ (reference sequence). The CDR3 length is 15 residues. V lost 3 bases and J lost 6, with 15 bases in between. The CDR3 loop is CASSLAPGLLNEQFF. Here the CDR3 DNA reads TGTGCCAGCAGCTTGGCTCCGGGACTTCTCAATGAGCAGTTCTTC.

The rearrangement links TRBV7-3 to TRBJ2-7; the D call may be TRBD1 or TRBD2 (5 bases each). CDR3 size: 14 residues. The V end lost 5 bases, the J end lost 1 base, and 12 bases lay between the germline ends. Germline CDR1 SGHTA, CDR2 FQGTGA. CDR3: CASSPRDGSYEQYF. In DNA form, the CDR3 reads TGTGCCAGCAGCCCAAGGGACGGATCCTACGAGCAGTACTTC.

The V gene is TRBV11-3, the J gene TRBJ2-1; 7 nucleotides align to TRBD1. CDR1 and CDR2 (germline): SGHNT, YENEEA. V gave up 6 bases and J gave up 4 bases; unmatched junction bases: 9. The CDR3 is 15 residues long. CDR3 bases: TGTGCCAGCAGTTTACCGGGACAGCTATACAATGAGCAGTTCTTC. Its protein product is CASSLPGQLYNEQFF.

This clonotype turned up a few times. This rearrangement joins TRBV20-1 to TRBJ2-1, with 7 positions matching TRBD2. Losses at the gene ends were 3 bases for V and 7 bases for J; bases not matched to a gene: 12. CDR1 and CDR2 from the germline V gene are DFQATT and SNEGSKA (reference sequence). This CDR3 is 15 amino acids long. The CDR3 DNA is TGCAGTGCTAGTGTATCGGGAGGATTGGGAAATGAGCAGTTCTTC. Its translation: CSASVSGGLGNEQFF.

There are a few counts of this clonotype. The chain links TRBV18 to TRBJ2-5, with 9 positions matching TRBD1. The length of the CDR3 is 14 residues. Trimming cost V 3 bases and J 3 bases; bases outside gene matches: 2. The V gene's germline CDR1 is KGHSH and CDR2 LQKENI. CDR3 coding DNA: TGTGCCAGCTCACCCCGACAGGGGGAAGAGACCCAGTACTTC. Translated, it gives CASSPRQGEETQYF. The whole variable domain, filled in from reference TRBV18 and TRBJ2-5, reads NAGVMQNPRHLVRRRGQEARLRCSPMKGHSHVYWYRQLPEEGLKFMVYLQKENIIDESGMPKERFSAEFPKEGPSILRIQQVVRGDSAAYFCASSPRQGEETQYFGPGTRLLVL.

This chain uses TRBV20-1 with TRBJ2-1, with D maybe TRBD1 (7 bases). The CDR3 consists of 16 residues. Germline V gene lookup returns CDR1 DFQATT and CDR2 SNEGSKA (reference sequence). Trimming removed 8 bases at V and 7 bases at J, with 27 bases between. CDR3: CSTSTGGTAYRNEQFF. The CDR3 DNA reads TGCAGTACGTCGACCGGAGGGACAGCATATCGAAATGAGCAGTTCTTC.

This clonotype showed up just a few times. This chain links TRBV7-2 with TRBJ2-3, with 10 bases matching TRBD2. The CDR3 totals 16 residues. CDR1 is SGHTA and CDR2 is FQGNSA in the germline V gene. The V segment lost 3 bases and the J segment 2 bases; nucleotides outside the gene matches: 5. Here the CDR3 reads CASSFRTSGYTDTQYF. The DNA for the CDR3 is TGTGCCAGCAGCTTTCGGACTAGCGGTTACACAGATACGCAGTATTTT.

This clonotype was counted between two and nine times. The V call is TRBV12-3 or TRBV12-4, the J call TRBJ2-2; TRBD1 aligns across 10 bases. V shed 6 bases and J 3 bases; nucleotides not matched to a gene: 10. The CDR3 runs 17 residues. The CDR3 region is CASSFFWGTGDTGELFF. The CDR3 nucleotides read TGTGCCAGCAGCTTCTTCTGGGGGACAGGGGACACCGGGGAGCTGTTTTTT.

This clonotype was observed at least ten times. J is TRBJ1-5 and V is TRBV20-1, with no clear D. Deletions cut 3 bases from V and 4 bases from J, with 10 bases between. Germline CDR1 DFQATT, CDR2 SNEGSKA (reference sequence). The CDR3 runs 13 residues. CDR3 coding DNA: TGCAGTGCTAGGGGTCCAGAGAATCAGCCCCAGCATTTT. This encodes CSARGPENQPQHF.

This chain joins TRBV18 and TRBJ2-5; D unclear. The CDR3 sequence is 14 residues long. V was trimmed by 5 bases and J by 0 bases, leaving 10 bases between them. Germline CDR1 is KGHSH and CDR2 is LQKENI. The CDR3 bases are TGTGCCAGCTCAAAGACCGCGAACCAAGAGACCCAGTACTTC. This codes for CASSKTANQETQYF.

Only a few counts were recorded for this clonotype. V usage is TRBV7-6 and J usage is TRBJ2-3; D is possibly TRBD2 (6 bases). The CDR3 loop spans 16 amino acids. Germline CDR1 and CDR2: SGHVS and FNYEAQ. Trimming shortened V by 1 base and J by 2 bases, and 13 bases separated the two germline ends. Here the CDR3 reads CASSLGQGLVTDTQYF. The CDR3 region has the DNA TGTGCCAGCAGCTTAGGTCAGGGACTGGTCACAGATACGCAGTATTTT.

This clonotype was detected once. The chain recombines TRBV24-1 with TRBJ1-5; D is undetermined. The CDR3 length is 16 residues. V shed 3 bases and J shed 2 bases, with 13 bases lying between them. The germline V gene encodes CDR1 KGHDR and CDR2 SFDVKD. CDR3 sequence reads: CATSDGRAPGNQPQHF. In DNA, the CDR3 is TGTGCCACCAGTGATGGCCGGGCCCCTGGCAATCAGCCCCAGCATTTT.

The CDR3 DNA follows: TGTGCCAGCAGTTACCGGGGGAGATACACCGGGGAGCTGTTTTTT. This translates into CASSYRGRYTGELFF. The J gene is TRBJ2-2, the V gene TRBV6-2 or TRBV6-3; a weak D match, TRBD2 (6 bases). This CDR3 spans 15 amino acids. Between the trimmed V and J ends, which lost 2 bases and 3 bases, there was a span of 10 bases. Germline-derived CDR1 and CDR2 are MNHEY and SVGEGT.

This clonotype was counted a few times. The chain carries TRBV10-3 and TRBJ1-1, with D possibly TRBD1 on 6 matching bases. Germline CDR1 ENHRY, CDR2 SYGVKD. The CDR3 is 11 amino acids. The ends were cut back, 6 bases at V and 11 bases at J, with 13 bases in the middle. The CDR3 loop is CAIRGRGGAFF. The CDR3 coding sequence is TGTGCCATCAGGGGCCGAGGGGGGGCTTTCTTT.

The CDR3 bases are TGCAGTGCTAGAGGCTTCCTACAGGGGGCGGGCGAGCAGTACTTC. As protein: CSARGFLQGAGEQYF. The gene calls are TRBV20-1 and TRBJ2-7; TRBD1 agrees at 9 bases. Germline V CDR1 and CDR2: DFQATT, SNEGSKA (reference sequence). After removal of 1 base from V and 6 bases from J, the junction contained 10 bases not matched to a gene. This CDR3 is 15 amino acids long.

This clonotype has just a few counts. V gene TRBV20-1 combines with J gene TRBJ2-3; 10 bases match TRBD2. V dropped 1 base and J dropped 6; count of bases not matched to a gene: 4. Germline V CDR1 and CDR2: DFQATT, SNEGSKA (reference sequence). The CDR3 extends over 14 amino acids. The CDR3: CSARVSGGADTQYF. The DNA of the CDR3 is TGCAGTGCTAGAGTGAGCGGGGGGGCCGATACGCAGTATTTT.

J is TRBJ2-3 and V is TRBV29-1; possibly TRBD1 for D (6 bases). In germline, CDR1 is SQVTM, CDR2 ANQGSEA. The CDR3 covers 14 residues. Deletions cut 2 bases from V and 2 bases from J, with 11 bases between. This CDR3 reads CSVEMGAATDTQYF. The CDR3 DNA is TGCAGCGTTGAAATGGGGGCGGCCACAGATACGCAGTATTTT.

This clonotype was found a few times. The chain recombines TRBV10-3 with TRBJ1-4; tentative D call: TRBD1 (5 bases). V was shortened by 7 bases and J by 6 bases, with 15 bases between the two germline ends. The CDR3 loop spans 14 amino acids. From germline, CDR1 is ENHRY and CDR2 SYGVKD. The DNA of the CDR3 is TGTGCCATCAAAGGCGGGGACGGTCATGAAAAACTGTTTTTT. Translating it yields CAIKGGDGHEKLFF.

This clonotype has a handful of counts. The chain joins TRBV20-1 to TRBJ2-5; D uncertain. This CDR3 spans 12 amino acids. Germline V gives CDR1 DFQATT, CDR2 SNEGSKA (reference sequence). V lost 2 bases, J lost 2 bases, and 6 bases lay in between. The chain's CDR3 is CSARPGQETQYF. CDR3 nucleotide sequence: TGCAGTGCTAGACCTGGGCAAGAGACCCAGTACTTC.

V and J are TRBV20-1 and TRBJ1-6; tentative D call: TRBD1 (5 bases). V was pared by 2 bases and J by 6 bases, with 11 bases between. Germline V gene sequence: CDR1 DFQATT, CDR2 SNEGSKA (reference sequence). The CDR3 length is 14 residues. The CDR3 nucleotides read TGCAGTGCTAGATCCGGGACGATTAATTCACCCCTCCACTTT. Its protein product is CSARSGTINSPLHF.

This clonotype occurred a few times. This chain joins TRBV5-1 and TRBJ2-2; no definite D call. The germline V gene has CDR1 SGHRS and CDR2 YFSETQ. V dropped 5 bases and J dropped 6 bases, with 14 bases sitting between them. The CDR3 runs 14 residues. The CDR3 bases are TGCGCCAGCAGTCCTTCGGCCTCCCCCGGGGAGCTGTTTTTT. Protein product: CASSPSASPGELFF. The entire variable domain, with the rest obtained from reference TRBV5-1 and TRBJ2-2, is as follows: KAGVTQTPRYLIKTRGQQVTLSCSPISGHRSVSWYQQTPGQGLQFLFEYFSETQRNKGNFPGRFSGRQFSNSRSEMNVSTLELGDSALYLCASSPSASPGELFFGEGSRLTVL.

This clonotype was detected a few times. The rearrangement joins TRBV7-9 to TRBJ2-2; D is uncertain. The CDR3 extends over 14 amino acids. From germline, CDR1 is SEHNR and CDR2 FQNEAQ (reference sequence). The germline V and J ends were trimmed by 4 bases and 4 bases, with 10 bases remaining between them. The CDR3 DNA follows: TGTGCCAGCAGCTCTCCCCGTCGCACCGGGGAGCTGTTTTTT. Translated: CASSSPRRTGELFF.

This chain joins TRBV3-1 and TRBJ2-2; D possibly corresponds to TRBD1 (6 bases). This CDR3 has 13 residues. V gave up 4 bases and J gave up 12 bases, with 15 bases separating them. Germline values: CDR1 LGHDT, CDR2 YNNKEL (reference sequence). This CDR3 is CASSPGHLGKLFF. The CDR3 coding sequence is TGTGCCAGCAGCCCGGGACATTTGGGAAAGCTGTTTTTT.